This T cell receptor (beta chain) is drawn from a study of high-grade serous ovarian cancer treatment subgroups. Study background: On average, 14,192 reads and 7,000 to 8,500 unique TCR beta rearrangements were obtained per sample.

Only in-frame clones appear in the TCRdb table, and some are missing; sequencing was by immunoSEQ multiplex PCR. Of 10,000 to 15,000 clones listed, about 88% are singletons. Study outcomes and limitations: Bulk tumor TCR sequencing gave no spatial information. Different patients shared almost no repertoire; same-patient tumors shared roughly 0.11 to 0.8.

Notes on this clone: What it recognizes is unknown.

The tumor samples were collected prior to definitive surgery or chemotherapy. V was pared by 5 bases and J by 5 bases, with 10 bases between. The CDR3 sequence is 13 residues long. CDR1 is SGHTA and CDR2 is FQGTGA in the germline V gene. This sequence was found in a human donor with high-grade serous ovarian cancer. This sequence joins TRBV7-3 and TRBJ2-1; D possibly corresponds to TRBD2 (5 bases). The material sequenced was tumor tissue. In nucleotides, the CDR3 is TGTGCCAGCAGCCGATCTAGCAACAATGAGCAGTTCTTC. It yields the protein CASSRSSNNEQFF.